This T cell receptor (beta chain) appears in the sequencing data of a study of T cell repertoires in cytomegalovirus infection. Study summary: Shared public TCR beta signatures pointed to both CMV infection and a matching HLA type.

Study conclusions and caveats: Cumulated frequencies of public TCR beta families served to identify carriers of CMV plus the relevant HLA.

About this clonotype: Its antigen is not identified.

This CDR3 is built from 12 residues. Deletions cut 2 bases from V and 6 bases from J, with 5 bases between. From the reads, TCRdb called clonotypes with MiXCR, one entry per CDR3 protein. There are about 500,000 distinct CDR3 sequences in the sample; around 30% occur only once, and around a sixth lies in the top ten. The sequence was obtained from a human donor in good health (CMV status not recorded). Some clones in this sample may be carry-over from other donors' samples. Here the sequenced sample was cultured PBMCs, taken from culture after CMV antigen stimulation. This rearrangement joins TRBV12-3 or TRBV12-4 to TRBJ1-5; D remains ambiguous. The CDR3: CASSLWVQPQHF. The DNA of the CDR3 is TGTGCCAGCAGTTTATGGGTTCAGCCCCAGCATTTT.